Listed below are T cell receptor beta chains from one sample, sequenced in a study of T cell changes during pregnancy in multiple sclerosis. Some clones are missing from TCRdb's copy, which holds only in-frame ones; the method was immunoSEQ multiplex PCR. The repertoire holds under 45,000 clones, with roughly 88% as singletons. The source material was peripheral blood, sampled in the second trimester of pregnancy. All receptors derive from a female donor in good health, enrolled as a control in a pregnancy study. The conserved cysteine and the conserved F or W are not part of the CDR3 here.

ASSIRQASVHEQY | TRBJ2-7 | TRBV21-1
ASSYPTGGGYGYT | TRBJ1-2 | TRBV6-5
ASSVARQGLNYGYT | TRBJ1-2 | TRBV9
ASSPGGTSMDEQY | TRBJ2-7 | TRBV6-5
ASSPRTPGTGINEQF | TRBJ2-1 | TRBV11-3
ASSPGTGGSKSYEQY | TRBJ2-7 | TRBV5-1
ASSRTILDYEQF | TRBJ2-1 | TRBV6-5
ASSIASLTGYNEQF | TRBJ2-1 | TRBV19
ASSEIVGRARYEQY | TRBJ2-7 | TRBV10-2
ASSQEGTGVDNEQF | TRBJ2-1 | TRBV4-2
ASSFGLGQDYFTDTQY | TRBJ2-3 | TRBV28
ASSPRTSGGGTDTQY | TRBJ2-3 | TRBV7-6
SARTSIEQY | TRBJ2-7 | TRBV20-1
ASSGPRGIYEQY | TRBJ2-7 | TRBV19
ASSIGAVGELF | TRBJ2-2 | TRBV7-7
ASSLGVSSYNEQF | TRBJ2-1 | TRBV5-6
ASSKRSRRGYTEAF | TRBJ1-1 | TRBV21-1
ASSPYMNTEAF | TRBJ1-1 | TRBV28
ASSQDLGGKGTDTQY | TRBJ2-3 | TRBV4-3
ASSESLAGLQETQY | TRBJ2-5 | TRBV10-2
ASSEVGDSSYEQY | TRBJ2-7 | TRBV6-1
ASSGYRGPGGYT | TRBJ1-2 | TRBV19
ASSRQVNQPQH | TRBJ1-5 | TRBV2
ASSLGTLGFSYEQY | TRBJ2-7 | TRBV28
ASSPLYGSSGNTIY | TRBJ1-3 | TRBV18
ASSSRQGATDTQY | TRBJ2-3 | TRBV9
ASSLIPSEQF | TRBJ2-1 | TRBV27
ASSMGGGLQAF | TRBJ1-1 | TRBV19
ASSSQGGGAGTQY | TRBJ2-5 | TRBV6-6
SVRDSQLGGYT | TRBJ1-2 | TRBV29-1
ASSGVAGTDTQY | TRBJ2-3 | TRBV5-1
ASSLAAARHIQY | TRBJ2-4 | TRBV5-4
ASSEYGGRTTEAF | TRBJ1-1 | TRBV6-1
ASTPRRARGWQPQH | TRBJ1-5 | TRBV6-6
ASSLGQGLANEQF | TRBJ2-1 | TRBV5-1
ASSEVSGRISRQTQY | TRBJ2-5 | TRBV6-1
ASSSSGGAFIHEQF | TRBJ2-1 | TRBV9